This TCR beta chain originates from a study of blood T cell repertoires in COVID-19 (dated by TCRdb to 2020 to 2022). At the level of the whole study: Samples covering the acute and convalescent phases of COVID-19 were provided by collaborators in the United States, Italy and Spain. The material from the prospective study consisted of cDNA or gDNA derived from T cells, B-cell-depleted T cells, or PBMCs. Deeply sampled blood TCRbeta repertoires from subjects exposed to, actively infected with, or recovered from COVID-19 were included in the dataset. The repertoires were released in a freely available public database meant as a resource for research on the immune response to SARS-CoV-2. Samples were obtained from the ongoing ImmuneRACE study (first 160 participants) and from 950 to 1,500 subjects provided by 6 global collaborators. A de-identified subject ID, COVID-19 status, age in years and sex were almost always included in the sample metadata. HLA class I and class II types, where available, came from metadata supplied by the sample provider rather than from assay-based typing. Study-wide findings and limitations: The quantity of clinical and demographic metadata differed by source and by participant and was supplied without curation.

TCRbeta CDR3 regions were amplified from genomic DNA using the immunoSEQ Assay, a bias-controlled multiplex PCR. Per the original workflow: Within the assay, amplification of reference gene primers was used to estimate how many nucleated cells each sample contained. To quantify the absolute abundance of each unique TCRbeta CDR3 rearrangement, sequence reads were collapsed and filtered. Productive Simpson clonality was computed per sample as the square root of Simpson's diversity index over productive rearrangements. The clones in this table, taken by TCRdb from immuneACCESS, are in-frame only. Not every clone is retained; where verified, under half of the shortfall comes from an unresolved V gene, and the cause of the rest is unknown. The V and J calls and the clone size are those of that table, but D and trimming were determined from the DNA. The sample table holds fewer than 450,000 clones, of which around 86% were seen once. The biggest ten clones account for about 6% of the sample.

V is trimmed back by 7 bases and J by 8 bases, and the junction contains 12 bases that no gene match accounts for. The CDR3 has 14 amino acids, counting the end cysteine and phenylalanine. The CDR3 DNA has 42 bases and is translated from base 1. Via the germline V gene (reference sequence), CDR1 is LGHDT and CDR2 YNNKEL. Turning to this clone: The specificity of this receptor is unknown. The record has no base qualities; no much larger clone is one base away.

One collaborating source in Seattle enrolled patients during active infection and followed them longitudinally through the course of disease. The collaborating institutions used their own protocols to collect whole blood in K2EDTA tubes. For TCRbeta analysis, collaborators shipped samples as frozen whole blood, isolated PBMCs, or DNA extracted from either of those sample types. The receptor was isolated from a woman aged 50 to 65 with COVID-19, enrolled during active disease. The sequence is built from TRBV3-1 (or the pseudogene TRBV3-2) and TRBJ2-3, with 7 bases in between that match TRBD2. The material sequenced was peripheral blood. The nucleotides read TGTGCCAGCAATCGGGACCCACCGGGGGGTACGCAGTATTTT. This gives the protein CASNRDPPGGTQYF.